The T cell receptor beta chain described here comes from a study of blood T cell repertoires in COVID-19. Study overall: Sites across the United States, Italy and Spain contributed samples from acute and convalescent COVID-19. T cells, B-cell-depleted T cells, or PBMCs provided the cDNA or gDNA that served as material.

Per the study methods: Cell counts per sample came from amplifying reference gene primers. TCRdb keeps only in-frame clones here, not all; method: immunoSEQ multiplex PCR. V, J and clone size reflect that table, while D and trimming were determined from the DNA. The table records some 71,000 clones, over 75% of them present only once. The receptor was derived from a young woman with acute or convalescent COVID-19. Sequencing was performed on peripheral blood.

DNA for the CDR3: TGTGCCAGCAGCTCAACTAGCGGGAGAATATATGAGCAGTTCTTC. This codes for CASSSTSGRIYEQFF. This rearrangement joins TRBV7-9 to TRBJ2-1, with 11 positions matching TRBD2. The CDR3 sequence is 15 residues long. The germline V gene has CDR1 SEHNR and CDR2 FQNEAQ (reference sequence). After removal of 4 bases from V and 8 bases from J, the junction contained 7 bases not matched to a gene. Using reference TRBV7-9 and TRBJ2-1 for the parts outside the CDR3, the full variable domain is DTGVSQNPRHKITKRGQNVTFRCDPISEHNRLYWYRQTLGQGPEFLTYFQNEAQLEKSRLLSDRFSAERPKGSFSTLEIQRTEQGDSAMYLCASSSTSGRIYEQFFGPGTRLTVL.